Reported below is one T cell receptor (beta chain). This sample is drawn from a study of blood T cell repertoires in COVID-19. At the level of the study: From T cells, B-cell-depleted T cells, or PBMCs came the material, which was cDNA or gDNA.

CDR1 is SGHRS and CDR2 is YFSETQ in the germline V gene. Trimming removed 4 bases from V and 4 bases from J, with 17 bases in between. The CDR3 contains 15 residues. In the authors' methods: Reference gene primers were amplified, and this amplification served to estimate nucleated cell counts. Sequencing was performed with immunoSEQ multiplex PCR; in TCRdb, only in-frame clones are kept and a portion is missing. V and J calls plus clone size are reproduced from that table; the DNA served to infer D and trimming. The table shows 70,000 to 90,000 clones, with roughly 82% occurring only once. The J gene is TRBJ1-2, the V gene TRBV5-1; TRBD1 might be the D (5 bases). The receptor comes from a man aged 50-60 years with active COVID-19. The sample consisted of peripheral blood. CDR3 amino acids: CASSLGHLELYGYTF. The CDR3 DNA reads as TGCGCCAGCAGCCTTGGACACTTAGAACTCTATGGCTACACCTTC.